This T cell receptor (beta chain) appears in the sequencing data of a study of chemoradiotherapy in HPV16-positive cancers. Whole-study findings and limits: Candidate HPV-specific clones and E7-related TCR motifs grew in tumor during treatment.

This CDR3 contains 13 residues. Between the trimmed V and J ends, which lost 0 bases and 6 bases, there was a span of 8 bases. Germline values: CDR1 KGHSH, CDR2 LQKENI. Points on this clone: Its antigen is as yet unknown.

This table comes from immunoSEQ multiplex PCR, and its TCRdb copy is limited to in-frame clones, with some not included. The sample includes about 7,600 clones, about four fifths of them seen just once. This TCR was sampled from a human donor with HPV-associated anogenital cancer. This rearrangement joins TRBV18 to TRBJ2-5; D call uncertain. The sequencing used blood, collected from a patient who underwent chemoradiotherapy. The CDR3, as DNA: TGTGCCAGCTCACCACCGAACGAGCAGACCCAGTACTTC. It translates to CASSPPNEQTQYF.